A selection of T cell receptor gamma chains follows, all from one sample in a study of γδ T cells in repeated Plasmodium falciparum infection. TCRdb re-analyzed the multiplex PCR reads via CATT. Of 20,000 to 30,000 gamma-chain clones listed, around 2.9% were seen once; the top ten hold roughly 30%. Sequencing was performed on gamma-delta T cells from blood. The receptors stem from a pool of human donors (malaria-infected and uninfected, not separated). Both conserved end residues are part of each CDR3. Fields, in order: J gene, V gene, clone size, CDR3 protein, CDR3 DNA. Each size is once, few, many, or a class for an expanded clone.

TRGJ1/TRGJ2 | TRGV8 | many | CATWDRPPYKKLF | TGTGCCACCTGGGATAGGCCTCCATATAAGAAACTCTTT
TRGJ1/TRGJ2 | TRGV4 | many | CATWDCPWTKVYYKKLF | TGTGCCACCTGGGATTGTCCCTGGACGAAAGTGTATTATAAGAAACTCTTT
TRGJ1/TRGJ2 | TRGV4 | many | CATWDTYKKLF | TGTGCCACCTGGGATACTTATAAGAAACTCTTT
TRGJ1/TRGJ2 | TRGV9 | many | CALWEVLNYYKKLF | TGTGCCTTGTGGGAGGTGTTAAATTATTATAAGAAACTCTTT
TRGJ1/TRGJ2 | TRGV9 | medium-sized | CALWEVFHKKLF | TGTGCCTTGTGGGAGGTTTTTCATAAGAAACTCTTT
TRGJ1/TRGJ2 | TRGV8 | many | CATWDPPKKLF | TGTGCCACCTGGGATCCGCCTAAGAAACTCTTT
TRGJ1/TRGJ2 | TRGV8 | many | CATWDVTNYYKKLF | TGTGCCACCTGGGATGTAACGAATTATTATAAGAAACTCTTT
TRGJ1/TRGJ2 | TRGV8 | many | CATWDEHYKKLF | TGTGCCACCTGGGATGAACATTATAAGAAACTCTTT
TRGJ1/TRGJ2 | TRGV4 | many | CATWDGPTGSGKLF | TGTGCCACCTGGGATGGGCCGACTGGCAGCGGGAAACTCTTT
TRGJ1/TRGJ2 | TRGV5 | many | CATWDRRGKLF | TGTGCCACCTGGGACAGGCGCGGGAAACTCTTT
TRGJ1/TRGJ2 | TRGV3 | medium-sized | CATWDSVYYKKLF | TGTGCCACCTGGGACAGCGTTTATTATAAGAAACTCTTT
TRGJ1/TRGJ2 | TRGV9 | many | CALWEVLPPTKKLF | TGTGCCTTGTGGGAGGTGCTTCCCCCTACTAAGAAACTCTTT
TRGJ1/TRGJ2 | TRGV9 | medium-sized | CALWEVYYKKLF | TGTGCCTTGTGGGAGGTATATTATAAGAAACTCTTT
TRGJ1/TRGJ2 | TRGV4 | many | CATWDGLGYKKLF | TGTGCCACCTGGGATGGGTTGGGGTATAAGAAACTCTTT
TRGJP2 | TRGV9 | many | CALWLRLGSSDWIKTF | TGTGCCTTGTGGTTACGTCTGGGGAGTAGTGATTGGATCAAGACGTTT
TRGJ1/TRGJ2 | TRGV2 | many | CATWGANKKLF | TGTGCCACCTGGGGGGCTAATAAGAAACTCTTT
TRGJ1/TRGJ2 | TRGV9 | many | CALWEGTGRYKKLF | TGTGCCTTGTGGGAGGGGACGGGTAGGTATAAGAAACTCTTT
TRGJ1/TRGJ2 | TRGV4 | medium-sized | CATWTNYYKKLF | TGTGCCACCTGGACCAATTATTATAAGAAACTCTTT
TRGJ1/TRGJ2 | TRGV4 | many | CATWDGGGNKKLF | TGTGCCACCTGGGATGGGGGGGGAAATAAGAAACTCTTT
TRGJP | TRGV9 | many | CALWEAPAPQELGKKIKVF | TGTGCCTTGTGGGAGGCCCCAGCGCCTCAAGAGTTGGGCAAAAAAATCAAGGTATTT
TRGJP2 | TRGV3 | many | CATWDSLLYWIKTF | TGTGCCACCTGGGACTCTCTTTTATATTGGATCAAGACGTTT
TRGJ1/TRGJ2 | TRGV8 | many | CATWDPRGYYKKLF | TGTGCCACCTGGGACCCTAGGGGTTATTATAAGAAACTCTTT
TRGJ1/TRGJ2 | TRGV2 | many | CATWDGDWGQLFF | TGTGCCACCTGGGACGGGGACTGGGGCCAGTTGTTCTTT
TRGJ1/TRGJ2 | TRGV2 | many | CATWRRDKKLF | TGTGCCACCTGGAGGCGGGATAAGAAACTCTTT
TRGJ1/TRGJ2 | TRGV2 | many | CATWDGPPKKLF | TGTGCCACCTGGGACGGGCCCCCTAAGAAACTCTTT
TRGJ1/TRGJ2 | TRGV3 | many | CATWDGLYYYKKLF | TGTGCCACCTGGGACGGACTGTATTATTATAAGAAACTCTTT
TRGJ1/TRGJ2 | TRGV3 | many | CATWDRQSYYKKLF | TGTGCCACCTGGGACAGGCAGTCATATTATAAGAAACTCTTT
TRGJP | TRGV9 | many | CALWEVHIRELGKKIKVF | TGTGCCTTGTGGGAGGTGCACATCCGAGAGTTGGGCAAAAAAATCAAGGTATTT
TRGJP2 | TRGV9 | many | CALWAKKTERRDWIKTF | TGTGCCTTGTGGGCAAAAAAAACGGAGAGGAGGGATTGGATCAAGACGTTT
TRGJP1 | TRGV8 | many | CATWDKAGWFKIF | TGTGCCACCTGGGATAAGGCTGGTTGGTTCAAGATATTT
TRGJ1/TRGJ2 | TRGV9 | medium-sized | CALWEILHYYKKLF | TGTGCCTTGTGGGAGATCCTCCATTATTATAAGAAACTCTTT
TRGJP2 | TRGV4 | many | CATWDGRSSDWIKTF | TGTGCCACCTGGGATGGGCGGAGTAGTGATTGGATCAAGACGTTT
TRGJ1/TRGJ2 | TRGV4 | many | CATWDGPSYYKKLF | TGTGCCACCTGGGATGGGCCGTCTTATTATAAGAAACTCTTT
TRGJ1/TRGJ2 | TRGV9 | many | CALWEPPYYKKLF | TGTGCCTTGTGGGAGCCCCCCTATTATAAGAAACTCTTT
TRGJ1/TRGJ2 | TRGV3 | many | CATWDRLLWYKKLF | TGTGCCACCTGGGACAGGCTCCTTTGGTATAAGAAACTCTTT
TRGJ1/TRGJ2 | TRGV5 | many | CATWDGPNNKKLF | TGTGCCACCTGGGACGGACCAAATAATAAGAAACTCTTT
TRGJ1/TRGJ2 | TRGV2 | many | CATWDGPTFYYKKLF | TGTGCCACCTGGGACGGGCCGACTTTTTATTATAAGAAACTCTTT
TRGJ1/TRGJ2 | TRGV9 | large | CALWEVRFHKKLF | TGTGCCTTGTGGGAGGTGCGGTTTCATAAGAAACTCTTT
TRGJ1/TRGJ2 | TRGV9 | many | CALWEVQEKLF | TGTGCCTTGTGGGAGGTGCAGGAGAAACTCTTT
TRGJ1/TRGJ2 | TRGV9 | many | CALWEVQGVYYKKLF | TGTGCCTTGTGGGAGGTGCAGGGGGTTTATTATAAGAAACTCTTT
TRGJ1/TRGJ2 | TRGV5 | many | CATWGYLYKKLF | TGTGCCACCTGGGGATATTTGTATAAGAAACTCTTT
TRGJ1/TRGJ2 | TRGV9 | many | CALWEVDEKLF | TGTGCCTTGTGGGAGGTGGACGAGAAACTCTTT
TRGJ1/TRGJ2 | TRGV9 | medium-sized | CALWEVFYYKKLF | TGTGCCTTGTGGGAGGTTTTTTATTATAAGAAACTCTTT
TRGJP | TRGV9 | many | CALWEITTTELGKKIKVF | TGTGCCTTGTGGGAGATCACAACAACGGAGTTGGGCAAAAAAATCAAGGTATTT
TRGJ1/TRGJ2 | TRGV2 | many | CATWDGPQGVYYKKLF | TGTGCCACCTGGGACGGGCCCCAGGGGGTTTATTATAAGAAACTCTTT